The clone carrying this T cell receptor beta chain showed up just once. The study's library attached unique molecular identifiers to single cDNA molecules. TCRdb itself ran the RACE reads through MiXCR, one entry per CDR3 protein. The table has about 71,000 distinct CDR3 sequences, more than 8% seen once. The CDR3 is made up of 16 amino acids. Germline loops: CDR1 LGHDT, CDR2 YNNKEL (reference sequence). With 6 bases removed from V and 4 bases from J, the gap between germline ends came to 20 bases. The data were obtained in a study of human T cells and chemical hapten exposure. Across the whole study: Donors were sensitized with 2% DPC on the upper inner arm.

Described time point: patch test 1, 2 weeks after DPC sensitization. The sample's treatment: therapeutic diphenylcyclopropenone sensitization with weekly scalp DPC. Whole blood that had not been fractionated was the source of extracted total RNA. V usage is TRBV3-1 and J usage is TRBJ2-3; D gene uncertain. This sequence originates from a woman aged 40 to 49 with alopecia areata. Some clones in this sample may be carry-over from other donors' samples. The sequencing here drew on whole blood, taken in connection with sensitization to the hapten diphenylcyclopropenone (DPC). The DNA for the CDR3 is TGTGCCAGCAGTCTGGATATGGCCATGGTTCCAGATACGCAGTATTTT. Translation gives CASSLDMAMVPDTQYF.